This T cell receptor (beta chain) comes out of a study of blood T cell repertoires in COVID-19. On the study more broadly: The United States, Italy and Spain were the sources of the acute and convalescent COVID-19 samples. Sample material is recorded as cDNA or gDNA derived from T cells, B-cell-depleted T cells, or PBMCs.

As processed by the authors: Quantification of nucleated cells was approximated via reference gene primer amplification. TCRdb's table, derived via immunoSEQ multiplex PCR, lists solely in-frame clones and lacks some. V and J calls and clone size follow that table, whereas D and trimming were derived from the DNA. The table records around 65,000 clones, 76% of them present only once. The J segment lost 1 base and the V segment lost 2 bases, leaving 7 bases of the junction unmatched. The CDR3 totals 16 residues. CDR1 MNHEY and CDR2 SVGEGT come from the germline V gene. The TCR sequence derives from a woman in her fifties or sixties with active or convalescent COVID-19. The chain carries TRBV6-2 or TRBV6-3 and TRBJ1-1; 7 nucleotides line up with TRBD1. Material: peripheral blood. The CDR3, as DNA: TGTGCCAGCAGTTACCGGAGGGGGCGTGAGAACACTGAAGCTTTCTTT. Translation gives CASSYRRGRENTEAFF.